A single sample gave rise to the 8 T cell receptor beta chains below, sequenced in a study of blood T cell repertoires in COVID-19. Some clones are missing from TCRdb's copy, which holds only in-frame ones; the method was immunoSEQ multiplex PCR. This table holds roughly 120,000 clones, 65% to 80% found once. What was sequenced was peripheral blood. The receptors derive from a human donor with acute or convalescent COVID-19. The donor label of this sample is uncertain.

The CDR3 bases are TGCGCCAGCGGAATAGGGGGCTCTGGGGCCAACGTCCTGACTTTC. Amino acids: CASGIGGSGANVLTF. This sequence joins TRBV5-1 and TRBJ2-6, with D possibly matching TRBD1 (6 bases). Germline V lookup: CDR1 SGHRS, CDR2 YFSETQ. V gave up 7 bases and J gave up 0 bases, with 11 bases separating them. This CDR3 comprises 15 residues. Full variable domain (remainder filled in from reference TRBV5-1 and TRBJ2-6): KAGVTQTPRYLIKTRGQQVTLSCSPISGHRSVSWYQQTPGQGLQFLFEYFSETQRNKGNFPGRFSGRQFSNSRSEMNVSTLELGDSALYLCASGIGGSGANVLTFGAGSRLTVL.

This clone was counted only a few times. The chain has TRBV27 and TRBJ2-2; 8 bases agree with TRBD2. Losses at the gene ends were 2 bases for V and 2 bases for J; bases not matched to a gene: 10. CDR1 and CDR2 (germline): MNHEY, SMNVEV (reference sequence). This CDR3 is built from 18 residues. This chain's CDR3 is CASSLRGGGGPNTGELFF. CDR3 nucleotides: TGTGCCAGCAGTTTACGGGGGGGCGGGGGACCCAACACCGGGGAGCTGTTTTTT.

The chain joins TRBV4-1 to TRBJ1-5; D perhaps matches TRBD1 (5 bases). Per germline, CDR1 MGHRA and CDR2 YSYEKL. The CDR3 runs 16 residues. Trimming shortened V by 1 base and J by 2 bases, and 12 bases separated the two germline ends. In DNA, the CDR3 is TGCGCCAGCAGCCAAGGGTGGGGCCGGGGCAATCAGCCCCAGCATTTT. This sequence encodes CASSQGWGRGNQPQHF.

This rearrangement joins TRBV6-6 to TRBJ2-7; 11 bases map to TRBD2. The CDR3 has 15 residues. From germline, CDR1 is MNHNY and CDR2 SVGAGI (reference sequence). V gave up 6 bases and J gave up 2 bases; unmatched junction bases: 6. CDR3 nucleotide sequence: TGTGCCAGCAGGAATAGCGGGGGGGGACCCTACGAGCAGTACGTC. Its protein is CASRNSGGGPYEQYV.

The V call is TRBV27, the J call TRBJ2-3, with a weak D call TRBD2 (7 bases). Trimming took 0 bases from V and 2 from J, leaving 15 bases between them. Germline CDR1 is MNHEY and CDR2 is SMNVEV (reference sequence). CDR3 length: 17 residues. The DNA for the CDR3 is TGTGCCAGCAGTTTATCCCAATCGGGGGGCTTCACAGATACGCAGTATTTT. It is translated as CASSLSQSGGFTDTQYF.

The CDR3 region is CASSQDRPSGGWADTQYF. The CDR3 bases are TGCGCCAGCAGCCAAGATCGACCCAGCGGGGGTTGGGCAGATACGCAGTATTTT. The rearrangement joins TRBV4-1 to TRBJ2-3; 8 bases agree with TRBD2. Per the germline V gene, CDR1 is MGHRA and CDR2 is YSYEKL. The CDR3 is 18 amino acids. Losses at the gene ends were 0 bases for V and 4 bases for J; bases not matched to a gene: 12.

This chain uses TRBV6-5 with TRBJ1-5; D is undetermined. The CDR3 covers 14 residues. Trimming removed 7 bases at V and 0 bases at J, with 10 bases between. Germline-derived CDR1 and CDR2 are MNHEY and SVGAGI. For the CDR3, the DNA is TGTGCCAGCAACCACGGGTATAGCAATCAGCCCCAGCATTTT. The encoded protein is CASNHGYSNQPQHF.

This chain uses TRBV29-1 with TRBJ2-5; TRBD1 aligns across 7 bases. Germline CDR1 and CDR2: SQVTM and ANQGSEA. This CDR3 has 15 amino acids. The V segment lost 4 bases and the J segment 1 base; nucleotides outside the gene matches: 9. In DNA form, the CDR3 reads TGCAGCGTTGCCCGACAGGGAAGGGGCCAAGAGACCCAGTACTTC. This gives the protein CSVARQGRGQETQYF.